A single sample is the source of the 20 T cell receptor beta chains below, sequenced in a study of T cell repertoires in cytomegalovirus infection. One entry per CDR3 protein results from TCRdb running MiXCR on the reads. The sample has 650,000 to 900,000 distinct CDR3 sequences, about 27% seen once. Their antigens are not known. The sample consisted of cultured CD8+ T cells from PBMCs, taken from culture after CMV antigen stimulation. These receptors all stem from a human donor in good health (CMV status not recorded). Some clones in this sample may be carry-over from other donors' samples.

This chain connects TRBV15 to TRBJ2-7; D is possibly TRBD2 (6 bases). CDR1 is LNHNV and CDR2 is YYDKDF in the germline V gene (reference sequence). V lost 0 bases, J lost 7 bases, and 16 bases lay in between. The CDR3 is made up of 15 amino acids. The CDR3 coding sequence is TGTGCCACCAGCAGAGATCGAGGGGAGGCGAGGGAGCAGTACTTC. It translates to CATSRDRGEAREQYF.

This clonotype was seen only a few times. The J gene is TRBJ2-7, the V gene TRBV12-3 or TRBV12-4; the D is unclear. The V and J ends lost 1 base and 5 bases respectively, with 9 bases between them. This CDR3 contains 13 residues. The CDR3 nucleotides read TGTGCCAGCAGTTTAGTCAGGAGAGACGAGCAGTACTTC. Its translation: CASSLVRRDEQYF.

V usage is TRBV5-7 and J usage is TRBJ2-2, with D perhaps TRBD2 (6 bases). TRBV5-7 is sorted into the ORF group, with uncertain function. V gave up 0 bases and J gave up 1 base, with 10 bases separating them. CDR3 length: 16 amino acids. The CDR3 loop is CASSLVSGENTGELFF. DNA of the CDR3: TGTGCCAGCAGCTTGGTATCGGGGGAGAACACCGGGGAGCTGTTTTTT.

The V gene is TRBV5-1, the J gene TRBJ1-5; the match to TRBD1 covers 9 bases. Looked up from germline, CDR1 is SGHRS and CDR2 is YFSETQ. The V segment lost 4 bases and the J segment 5 bases; nucleotides outside the gene matches: 7. The CDR3 sequence is 15 residues long. This CDR3 is CASSIGTGSYQPQHF. The CDR3 bases are TGCGCCAGCAGCATCGGGACAGGGAGTTATCAGCCCCAGCATTTT.

This sequence joins TRBV7-9 and TRBJ2-3; TRBD2 aligns across 9 bases. This CDR3 is 11 amino acids long. From germline, CDR1 is SEHNR and CDR2 FQNEAQ (reference sequence). With V trimmed by 5 bases and J by 13 bases, 4 bases remained unmatched. CDR3 sequence (DNA): TGTGCCAGCAGCCGCGGGGGGGCCAAGTATTTT. Its protein product is CASSRGGAKYF. Together with reference TRBV7-9 and TRBJ2-3, the CDR3 gives the full variable domain: DTGVSQNPRHKITKRGQNVTFRCDPISEHNRLYWYRQTLGQGPEFLTYFQNEAQLEKSRLLSDRFSAERPKGSFSTLEIQRTEQGDSAMYLCASSRGGAKYFGPGTRLTVL.

The chain recombines TRBV4-1 with TRBJ1-1; possibly TRBD1 for D (5 bases). V was trimmed by 3 bases and J by 4 bases, leaving 12 bases between them. Per germline, CDR1 MGHRA and CDR2 YSYEKL. This CDR3 comprises 14 residues. CDR3: CASSHLQGTTEAFF. CDR3 nucleotides: TGCGCCAGCAGCCATTTGCAGGGTACCACTGAAGCTTTCTTT.

The sample holds many counts of this clonotype. The chain has TRBV9 and TRBJ1-2, with D unclear. In germline, CDR1 is SGDLS, CDR2 YYNGEE. This CDR3 has 11 residues. V was pared by 3 bases and J by 4 bases, with 4 bases between. CDR3 sequence reads: CASSASYGYTF. The CDR3 coding sequence is TGTGCCAGCAGCGCATCCTATGGCTACACCTTC.

This clonotype was observed at least ten times. The CDR3 here is CASSLSVPGELFF. CDR3 sequence (DNA): TGTGCCAGCAGTCTTAGTGTCCCTGGGGAGCTGTTTTTT. V usage is TRBV7-6 and J usage is TRBJ2-2, with D unclear. Germline V gene lookup returns CDR1 SGHVS and CDR2 FNYEAQ. The V end was cut by 6 bases, the J end by 8 bases, with 13 bases between. The CDR3 contains 13 residues.

The chain recombines TRBV6-5 with TRBJ2-1, with 7 nucleotides matching TRBD2. After removal of 0 bases from V and 4 bases from J, the junction contained 6 bases not matched to a gene. Germline CDR1 is MNHEY and CDR2 is SVGAGI. The CDR3 runs to 16 residues. This chain's CDR3 is CASSYSKRGLYNEQFF. The DNA of the CDR3 is TGTGCCAGCAGTTACTCGAAGCGGGGACTGTACAATGAGCAGTTCTTC.

V is TRBV7-6 and J is TRBJ2-7; TRBD1 or TRBD2 may be the D gene (5 bases each). This CDR3 spans 15 amino acids. V lost 4 bases, J lost 1 base, and 14 bases lay in between. CDR1 and CDR2 from the germline V gene are SGHVS and FNYEAQ. Written as DNA, the CDR3 is TGTGCCAGCAGCTCCCGGGAAGGGGAATCCTACGAGCAGTACTTC. This sequence encodes CASSSREGESYEQYF.

This clonotype was counted a few times. The V gene is TRBV12-3 or TRBV12-4, the J gene TRBJ2-3, with TRBD2 matching over 10 bases. The CDR3 runs 14 residues. Germline trimming cut 10 bases from V and 4 bases from J; bases unmatched to any gene: 8. The CDR3: CAIEEGLASDTQYF. CDR3 DNA sequence: TGTGCCATCGAGGAGGGACTAGCGTCAGATACGCAGTATTTT.

This clonotype was seen a few times. The rearrangement joins TRBV7-9 to TRBJ1-1; the D gene is possibly TRBD1 (5 bases). The CDR3 runs 14 residues. CDR1 and CDR2 (germline): SEHNR, FQNEAQ (reference sequence). Trimming stripped 8 bases from V and 3 bases from J, with 16 bases between. CDR3 sequence reads: CASGLSGGDTEAFF. CDR3 in DNA: TGTGCCAGCGGGTTAAGTGGGGGGGACACTGAAGCTTTCTTT.

This clonotype showed up many times. This rearrangement joins TRBV7-6 to TRBJ2-2, with TRBD2 matching 9 bases. The germline gives CDR1 SGHVS, CDR2 FNYEAQ. CDR3 length: 17 amino acids. The V and J ends lost 1 base and 0 bases, in that order; junction bases with no gene match: 3. This CDR3 is CASSLVTSGPNTGELFF. CDR3 DNA sequence: TGTGCCAGCAGCTTAGTGACTAGCGGACCGAACACCGGGGAGCTGTTTTTT.

This chain uses TRBV11-3 with TRBJ2-1; D gene uncertain. This CDR3 comprises 13 residues. Germline CDR1 and CDR2: SGHNT and YENEEA. Trimming cost V 3 bases and J 8 bases, with 11 bases left between them. The CDR3 here is CASSFRESDEQFF. The CDR3 bases are TGTGCCAGCAGCTTCCGAGAGAGTGATGAGCAGTTCTTC.

This clonotype was picked up a small number of times. This chain joins TRBV20-1 and TRBJ2-7, with a weak D call TRBD1 (6 bases). The germline CDR1 and CDR2 sequences are DFQATT and SNEGSKA (reference sequence). Trimming took 0 bases from V and 3 from J, leaving 9 bases between them. The CDR3 is 13 residues long. Here the CDR3 DNA reads TGCAGTGCTAGAGATAGGGACAACTACGAGCAGTACTTC. This translates into CSARDRDNYEQYF.

The chain couples TRBV27 to TRBJ2-1; D uncertain. The length of the CDR3 is 15 residues. V was clipped by 8 bases and J by 4 bases, with 18 bases between them. Germline V CDR1 and CDR2: MNHEY, SMNVEV (reference sequence). The DNA for the CDR3 is TGTGCCAGCGTCGGTAGGCAAGTCCCTTACAATGAGCAGTTCTTC. It codes for CASVGRQVPYNEQFF.

The chain joins TRBV10-3 to TRBJ1-2; weak D call: TRBD1 (6 bases). CDR3 length equals 14 residues. Looked up from germline, CDR1 is ENHRY and CDR2 is SYGVKD. Trimming pared 3 bases from V and 4 bases from J, leaving 12 bases between. The chain's CDR3 is CAISDRGQLYGYTF. CDR3 DNA sequence: TGTGCCATCAGTGATCGGGGACAACTCTATGGCTACACCTTC.

This clonotype was found a few times. V usage is TRBV29-1 and J usage is TRBJ2-1; no reliable D call. Germline V CDR1 and CDR2: SQVTM, ANQGSEA. Trimming removed 1 base at V and 10 bases at J, with 23 bases between. The CDR3 sequence is 16 residues long. The CDR3 loop is CSVEGRTVSGVAEQFF. The DNA for the CDR3 is TGCAGCGTTGAAGGTCGGACGGTTTCAGGTGTCGCAGAGCAGTTCTTC.

J is TRBJ1-1 and V is TRBV27, with a tentative D call TRBD1 (5 bases). The V and J ends lost 6 bases and 0 bases respectively, with 17 bases between them. Germline V gene lookup returns CDR1 MNHEY and CDR2 SMNVEV (reference sequence). The length of the CDR3 is 16 residues. The chain's CDR3 is CASSPSSGDLNTEAFF. CDR3 DNA sequence: TGTGCCAGCAGCCCTAGTAGTGGGGACTTGAACACTGAAGCTTTCTTT.

The gene calls are TRBV7-2 and TRBJ2-3; TRBD2 aligns across 7 bases. V shed 2 bases, J shed 0 bases, and the junction held 5 bases outside the gene matches. The CDR3 contains 16 residues. The germline CDR1 and CDR2 sequences are SGHTA and FQGNSA. The CDR3 region is CASSLPAGLSTDTQYF. CDR3 nucleotides: TGTGCCAGCAGCTTACCAGCGGGGCTGAGCACAGATACGCAGTATTTT.